One T cell receptor beta chain is described in this entry. Its antigen is as yet unknown. The CDR3 end shows no conserved phenylalanine or tryptophan, and so a read error is likely. The source of the sample is a study of T cell repertoires in cytomegalovirus infection. Across the study: Matching HLA type and CMV infection were both indicated by public TCR beta signatures.

Each CDR3 protein is one row after TCRdb ran MiXCR on the reads. The sample has hundreds of thousands of distinct CDR3 sequences; roughly a third are singletons. Germline loops: CDR1 SGHAT, CDR2 FQNNGV. The CDR3 extends over 13 amino acids. The ends were cut back, 2 bases at V and 9 bases at J, with 13 bases in the middle. Study-wide findings and caveats: Across the ex vivo response, the dominant clonotypes were HLA-C-restricted CMV-specific TCR beta clonotypes.

The gene calls are TRBV11-2 and TRBJ1-2, with a weak D call TRBD1 (6 bases). The receptor was derived from a human donor in good health (CMV status not recorded). Some clones in this sample may be carry-over from other donors' samples. Sequenced material: PBMCs. This CDR3 reads CASSLSGDRSYTL. The CDR3 coding sequence is TGTGCCAGCAGCTTATCAGGGGATCGTAGCTACACCTTA.